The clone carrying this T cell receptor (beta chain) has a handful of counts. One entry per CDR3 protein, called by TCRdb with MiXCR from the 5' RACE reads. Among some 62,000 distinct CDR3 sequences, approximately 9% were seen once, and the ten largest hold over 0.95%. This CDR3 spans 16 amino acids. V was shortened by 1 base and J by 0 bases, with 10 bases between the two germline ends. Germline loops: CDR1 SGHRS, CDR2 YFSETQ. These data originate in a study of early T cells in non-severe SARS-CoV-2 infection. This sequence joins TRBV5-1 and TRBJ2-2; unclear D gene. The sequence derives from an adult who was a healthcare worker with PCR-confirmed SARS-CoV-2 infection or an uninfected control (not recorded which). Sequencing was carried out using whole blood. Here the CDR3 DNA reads TGCGCCAGCAGCTTGCAGTCAATTCCGAACACCGGGGAGCTGTTTTTT. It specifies CASSLQSIPNTGELFF.